This T cell receptor (beta chain) was captured in a study of molecular identifiers for immune sequencing clone quantification. TCRdb independently ran MiXCR on the PCR reads; one entry per CDR3 protein. The sample records under 800,000 distinct CDR3 sequences, 25% being singletons. CDR3 length: 14 residues. Germline V gene sequence: CDR1 LGHDT, CDR2 YNNKEL (reference sequence). V gave up 6 bases and J gave up 4 bases, with 10 bases separating them. This clonotype appeared many times. Its antigen is not known. Study-wide results and limits: Clones that had above 20 RNA copies took up over 99% of effector molecules but under 1% in naive cells.

Sequenced material: naive CD8+ T cells from blood, with Jurkat cell RNA spiked in. The subset was: FACS-sorted CD8+CD4-CCR7+CD45RA+ naive T cells. The source of this sequence is a human donor in good health. Some libraries in this study had Jurkat cell RNA spiked in. V and J are TRBV3-1 and TRBJ2-6; no firm D call. The CDR3 region is CASSPVAGANVLTF. The DNA of the CDR3 is TGTGCCAGCAGTCCCGTTGCAGGGGCCAACGTCCTGACTTTC.